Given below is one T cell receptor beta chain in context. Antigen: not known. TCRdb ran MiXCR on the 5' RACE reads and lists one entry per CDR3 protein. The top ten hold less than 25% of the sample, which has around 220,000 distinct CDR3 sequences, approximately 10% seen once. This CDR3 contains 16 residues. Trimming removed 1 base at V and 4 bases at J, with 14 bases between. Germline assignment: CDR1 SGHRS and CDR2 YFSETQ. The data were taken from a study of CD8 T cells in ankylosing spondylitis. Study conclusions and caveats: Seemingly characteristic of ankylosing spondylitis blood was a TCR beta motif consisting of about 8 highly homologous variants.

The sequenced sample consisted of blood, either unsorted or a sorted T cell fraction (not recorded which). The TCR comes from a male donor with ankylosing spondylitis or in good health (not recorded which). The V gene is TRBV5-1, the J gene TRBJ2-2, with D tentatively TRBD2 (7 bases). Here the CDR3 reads CASSLTSGGLTGELFF. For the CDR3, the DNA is TGCGCCAGCAGCTTGACTTCGGGGGGCCTCACCGGGGAGCTGTTTTTT.